Described below is a single T cell receptor (beta chain) sequence and its context. This specimen belongs to a study of control samples from healthy donors and cancer patients. Using immunoSEQ multiplex PCR, the repertoire was profiled, and TCRdb retains in-frame clones only, with some absent. Among roughly 130,000 clones listed, under 95% were seen once. Trimming took 3 bases from V and 2 from J; bases not matched to a gene: 11. There are 17 residues in the CDR3. Germline-derived CDR1 and CDR2 are MNHEY and SVGEGT. The receptor was isolated from a man over 45 with head and neck cancer. The chain combines TRBV6-2 or TRBV6-3 with TRBJ2-3; TRBD1 agrees at 7 bases. Sequenced material: PBMCs. The CDR3 is CASSYVPGTAPTDTQYF. The CDR3 region has the DNA TGTGCCAGCAGTTATGTGCCCGGGACAGCTCCCACAGATACGCAGTATTTT.